This TCR beta chain was identified in a study of chemoradiotherapy in HPV16-positive cancers (dated by TCRdb to 2021 to 2024). For the study in its entirety: Candidate HPV-specific T-cell clones and common TCR motifs were defined through functional T-cell assays on cells from a couple of HPV16-positive patients. The study asked whether T-cell immunity to the HPV oncoproteins E6 and E7 changes during chemoradiotherapy and whether this immunity affects survival. Next, the candidate HPV-specific TCRs and motifs were followed in TCR repertoires from approximately 87 patients with HPV-related cancers.

Broad study findings and their caveats: The functional definition of HPV-specific T cells was derived from only a couple of HPV16-positive patients, and the survival association was reported for HPV16-positive patients. Among HPV16-positive patients, expansion of HPV-responsive T cells during chemoradiotherapy was associated with better recurrence-free survival. Expansion of candidate HPV-specific clones and E7-related TCR motifs was observed in the tumor microenvironment during treatment, whereas no such expansion was observed for non-HPV-specific T cells.

Details on this clone: Its specific antigen is unknown. Base qualities were left out, and no much larger clone turns up one base away.

Because repertoires were sampled repeatedly during chemoradiotherapy, clonal expansion in the tumor microenvironment could be followed. Library preparation used the immunoSEQ multiplex PCR assay. In TCRdb, the immuneACCESS table is reduced to in-frame sequences with V and J assigned. These tables do not hold every clone; where another copy was compared, an unresolved V gene accounts for under half, and the others remain unexplained. The table for this sample lists about 21,000 clones; about 90% of them were counted only once. Together, the top ten hold about 2.4% of the sample. The germline V gene (reference sequence) provides CDR1 MNHEY and CDR2 SMNVEV. At the junction V is shortened by 7 bases and J by 3 bases, with 22 bases in between. The CDR3 measures 17 amino acids from cysteine to phenylalanine. The only DNA kept is the CDR3, 51 bases in frame from the first base.

Sequences were derived from blood, sampled from a patient who underwent chemoradiotherapy. This clonotype was sampled from a human donor with HPV-associated anogenital cancer. In this chain, TRBV27 is recombined with TRBJ1-3; a weak D assignment points to TRBD1 (6 bases agree). The bases read TGTGCCAGCATCACCTATCAGGTCAGGGGTGGTGGAAACACCATATATTTT. Its protein reads: CASITYQVRGGGNTIYF.